This T cell receptor beta chain was captured by sequencing in a study of Graves' ophthalmopathy and Graves' hyperthyroidism. This clonotype was picked up many times. The CDR3 loop spans 15 amino acids. Looked up from germline, CDR1 is ENHRY and CDR2 is SYGVKD. The V and J ends lost 10 bases and 4 bases respectively, with 19 bases between them. TCR beta CDR3 regions were amplified from RNA transcripts. The first round was an RT-PCR with HTBI primers, and the second round was a multiplex PCR. TCRdb re-analysed the multiplex PCR reads in MiXCR, keeping a single row per CDR3 protein. This table holds 260,000 or so distinct CDR3 sequences, about 47% found once.

The specimen sequenced was peripheral blood. The source of this sequence is an adult man with Graves' ophthalmopathy. The chain combines TRBV10-3 with TRBJ2-2, with D possibly TRBD2 on 6 matching bases. CDR3 sequence (DNA): TGTGCCACCGGGTTTTGGACTACTTTCACCGGGGAGCTGTTTTTT. Protein product: CATGFWTTFTGELFF.